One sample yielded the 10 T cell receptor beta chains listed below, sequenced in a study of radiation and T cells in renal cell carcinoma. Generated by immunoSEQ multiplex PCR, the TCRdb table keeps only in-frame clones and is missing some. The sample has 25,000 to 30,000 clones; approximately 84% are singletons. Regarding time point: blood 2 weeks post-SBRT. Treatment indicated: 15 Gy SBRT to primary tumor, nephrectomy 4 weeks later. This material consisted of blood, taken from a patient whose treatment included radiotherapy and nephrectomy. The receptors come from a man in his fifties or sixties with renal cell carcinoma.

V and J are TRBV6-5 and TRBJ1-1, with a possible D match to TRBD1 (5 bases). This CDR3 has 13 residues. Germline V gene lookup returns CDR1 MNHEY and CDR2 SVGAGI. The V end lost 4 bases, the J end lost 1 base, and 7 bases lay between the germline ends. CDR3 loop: CASSWGGNTEAFF. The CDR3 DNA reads TGTGCCAGCAGTTGGGGGGGGAACACTGAAGCTTTCTTT.

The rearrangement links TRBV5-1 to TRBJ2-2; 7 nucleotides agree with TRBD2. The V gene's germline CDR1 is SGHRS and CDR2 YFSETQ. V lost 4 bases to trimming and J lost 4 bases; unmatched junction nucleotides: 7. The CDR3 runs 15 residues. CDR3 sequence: CASSLVAGSTGELFF. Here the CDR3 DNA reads TGCGCCAGCAGCCTTGTAGCGGGTTCCACCGGGGAGCTGTTTTTT.

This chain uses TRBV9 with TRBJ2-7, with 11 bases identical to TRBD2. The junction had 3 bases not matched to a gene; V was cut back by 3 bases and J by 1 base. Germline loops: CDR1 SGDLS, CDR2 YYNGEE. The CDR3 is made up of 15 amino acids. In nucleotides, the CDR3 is TGTGCCAGCAGCGAGGGACTAGCGGTTTCCTACGAGCAGTACTTC. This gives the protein CASSEGLAVSYEQYF.

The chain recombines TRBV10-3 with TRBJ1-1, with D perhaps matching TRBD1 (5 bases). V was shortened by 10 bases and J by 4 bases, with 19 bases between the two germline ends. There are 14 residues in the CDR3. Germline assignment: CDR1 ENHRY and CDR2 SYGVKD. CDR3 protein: CATIEIEGRTEAFF. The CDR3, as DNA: TGTGCCACCATAGAAATCGAGGGACGCACTGAAGCTTTCTTT.

The CDR3 loop reads CASSQIVLARNYEQYF. CDR3 DNA sequence: TGCGCCAGCAGCCAAATCGTCCTAGCGCGTAACTACGAGCAGTACTTC. The V and J genes are TRBV4-1 and TRBJ2-5; perhaps TRBD2 as D (6 bases). The end of the DNA is better explained by TRBJ2-7, so the J call may be wrong. The CDR3 sequence is 16 residues long. CDR1 is MGHRA, CDR2 YSYEKL, per germline.

The CDR3 region is CASRRLLQSSYEQYF. CDR3 nucleotides: TGCGCCAGCAGGCGCCTCCTCCAGAGCTCCTACGAGCAGTACTTC. The chain employs TRBV4-1 and TRBJ2-5; D remains unclear. The J call is in doubt because the DNA end fits TRBJ2-7 better. This CDR3 comprises 15 residues. Germline V gives CDR1 MGHRA, CDR2 YSYEKL.

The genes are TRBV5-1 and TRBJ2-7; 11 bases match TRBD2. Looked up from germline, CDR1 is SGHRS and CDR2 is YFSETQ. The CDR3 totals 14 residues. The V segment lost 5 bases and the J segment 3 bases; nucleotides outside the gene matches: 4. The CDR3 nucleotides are TGCGCCAGCAGAGTGACTAGCGGGGTCTACGAGCAGTACTTC. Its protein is CASRVTSGVYEQYF.

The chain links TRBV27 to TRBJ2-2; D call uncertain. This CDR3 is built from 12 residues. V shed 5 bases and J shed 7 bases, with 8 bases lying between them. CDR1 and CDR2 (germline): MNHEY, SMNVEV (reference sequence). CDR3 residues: CASSRMVGELFF. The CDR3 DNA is TGTGCCAGCAGTAGGATGGTCGGGGAGCTGTTTTTT.

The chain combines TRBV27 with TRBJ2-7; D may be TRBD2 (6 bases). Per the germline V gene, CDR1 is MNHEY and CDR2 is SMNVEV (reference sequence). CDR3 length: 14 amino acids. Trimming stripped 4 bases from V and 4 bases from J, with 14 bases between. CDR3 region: CASSSSGTFYEQYF. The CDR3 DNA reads TGTGCCAGCAGTTCTTCCGGGACTTTTTACGAGCAGTACTTC.

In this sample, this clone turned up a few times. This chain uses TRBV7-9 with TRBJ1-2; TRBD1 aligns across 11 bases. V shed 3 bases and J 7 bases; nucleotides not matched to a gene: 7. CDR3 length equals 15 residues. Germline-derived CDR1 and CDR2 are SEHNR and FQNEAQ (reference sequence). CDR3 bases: TGTGCCAGCAGCTTTACCGGGACAGGGGGTCGTGGCTACACCTTC. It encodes CASSFTGTGGRGYTF.